The 21 T cell receptor beta chains in this list originate from one sample, sequenced in a study of early T cells in non-severe SARS-CoV-2 infection (dated by TCRdb to the early 2020s). The library was obtained by 5' RACE. Sequencing instrument: NextSeq 500. TCRdb trimmed public reads at Q25 via fastp, called clones via MiXCR and kept in-frame beta chains. Records with the same CDR3 protein are collapsed into one entry carrying the most frequent genes and DNA. Recorded for this sample are roughly 81,000 distinct CDR3 sequences; approximately 6% of them occurred a single time. The ten largest clones add up to about 7.5% of the sample. Sequences were obtained from whole blood. These receptors were collected from an adult who was a healthcare worker with PCR-confirmed SARS-CoV-2 infection or an uninfected control (not recorded which).

This clonotype was recorded at least ten times. The chain has TRBV11-2 and TRBJ2-4, with D possibly being TRBD1 (5 bases). The CDR3 has 15 amino acids. Trimming pared 2 bases from V and 8 bases from J, leaving 16 bases between. Germline V CDR1 and CDR2: SGHAT, FQNNGV. CDR3 DNA sequence: TGTGCCAGCAGCTTAAAGTTTTCAGGGTCGTACATTCAGTACTTC. Its translation is CASSLKFSGSYIQYF. Using reference TRBV11-2 and TRBJ2-4 for the parts outside the CDR3, the full variable domain is EAGVAQSPRYKIIEKRQSVAFWCNPISGHATLYWYQQILGQGPKLLIQFQNNGVVDDSQLPKDRFSAERLKGVDSTLKIQPAKLEDSAVYLCASSLKFSGSYIQYFGAGTRLSVL.

This clonotype was detected ten times or more. The V gene is TRBV6-5, the J gene TRBJ2-7, with TRBD2 matching over 9 bases. The V gene's germline CDR1 is MNHEY and CDR2 SVGAGI. This CDR3 region has 14 residues. J was trimmed by 2 bases and V by 7 bases; bases with no gene match: 6. This chain's CDR3 is CASTPLAGAYEQYF. CDR3 bases: TGTGCCAGCACACCCTTAGCGGGAGCCTACGAGCAGTACTTC.

This clonotype occurred a few times. The chain joins TRBV6-5 to TRBJ2-7; 7 bases are shared with TRBD1. CDR1 and CDR2 from the germline V gene are MNHEY and SVGAGI. The CDR3 spans 16 residues. The junction had 7 bases not matched to a gene; V was cut back by 0 bases and J by 2 bases. CDR3 protein: CASSYSRGKKTYEQYF. The CDR3 bases are TGTGCCAGCAGTTACTCCAGGGGGAAGAAGACCTACGAGCAGTACTTC.

This clonotype was seen repeatedly, ten times or more. The rearrangement uses TRBV20-1 and TRBJ2-2; no clear D. V shed 5 bases and J shed 5 bases, with 12 bases lying between them. The germline V gene has CDR1 DFQATT and CDR2 SNEGSKA (reference sequence). The CDR3 contains 13 residues. The CDR3 loop is CSAYLRGTGELFF. The CDR3 coding sequence is TGCAGTGCTTACCTCCGTGGGACCGGGGAGCTGTTTTTT.

Only a few counts were recorded for this clonotype. The chain has TRBV30 and TRBJ2-5; weak D call: TRBD1 (5 bases). Germline loops: CDR1 GTSNPN, CDR2 SVGIG (reference sequence). V lost 0 bases and J 5 bases, leaving 16 bases between the germline ends. The CDR3 is 15 residues long. CDR3: CAWSVIPQGRETQYF. In nucleotides, the CDR3 is TGTGCCTGGAGTGTTATTCCCCAGGGTAGGGAGACCCAGTACTTC.

In its sample, this clonotype was seen a few times. This sequence joins TRBV7-6 and TRBJ2-1; 9 bases map to TRBD2. The CDR3 loop spans 16 amino acids. With V trimmed by 4 bases and J by 2 bases, 6 bases remained unmatched. Germline CDR1 is SGHVS and CDR2 is FNYEAQ. The CDR3 nucleotides read TGTGCCAGCAGCTGGGTAGCGGGAGCCGCCTACAATGAGCAGTTCTTC. Translation gives CASSWVAGAAYNEQFF.

The CDR3 DNA sequence: TGTGCCAGCAGCTTAGGGGGACCGGGACTAGCGGTCACAGATACGCAGTATTTT. It codes for CASSLGGPGLAVTDTQYF. V gene TRBV7-2 combines with J gene TRBJ2-3; 11 positions match TRBD2. The germline CDR1 and CDR2 sequences are SGHTA and FQGNSA. V lost 1 base, J lost 2 bases, and 8 bases stayed unmatched. This CDR3 has 18 residues.

The chain combines TRBV5-1 with TRBJ1-4, with D unclear. Germline-derived CDR1 and CDR2 are SGHRS and YFSETQ. The CDR3 spans 14 residues. Trimming took 2 bases from V and 0 from J, leaving 5 bases between them. The CDR3 bases are TGCGCCAGCAGCTTACAACCAACTAATGAAAAACTGTTTTTT. As protein: CASSLQPTNEKLFF.

This clonotype came up many times. The gene calls are TRBV29-1 and TRBJ2-5; TRBD2 aligns across 10 bases. The length of the CDR3 is 16 residues. V lost 2 bases, J lost 2 bases, and 8 bases stayed unmatched. CDR1 and CDR2 (germline): SQVTM, ANQGSEA. The DNA for the CDR3 is TGCAGCGTTGAACGACTAGCGGGTGCAGAACAAGAGACCCAGTACTTC. As protein: CSVERLAGAEQETQYF.

This clonotype was detected ten times or more. This chain uses TRBV11-2 with TRBJ2-1; unclear D gene. V was pared by 2 bases and J by 10 bases, with 9 bases between. This CDR3 contains 12 residues. In germline, CDR1 is SGHAT, CDR2 FQNNGV. CDR3 sequence reads: CASSLRRNEQFF. CDR3 nucleotides: TGTGCCAGCAGCTTAAGGCGGAACGAGCAGTTCTTC.

This clonotype appeared a few times. This chain uses TRBV13 with TRBJ2-3; 8 nucleotides align to TRBD1. V dropped 5 bases and J dropped 7; count of bases not matched to a gene: 8. The CDR3 runs to 14 residues. Germline V gene lookup returns CDR1 PRHDT and CDR2 FYEKMQ (reference sequence). The chain's CDR3 is CASSQGQGPYTQYF. The CDR3 bases are TGTGCCAGCAGCCAAGGACAGGGTCCCTATACGCAGTATTTT.

This clonotype has more than one count but fewer than ten. V usage is TRBV6-2 or TRBV6-3 and J usage is TRBJ2-6; 14 bases map to TRBD2. V shed 5 bases and J 2 bases; nucleotides not matched to a gene: 8. The CDR3 sequence is 19 residues long. Germline V gene data show CDR1 as MNHEY and CDR2 as SVGEGT. CDR3 region: CASSPPRLAGGPGANVLTF. The CDR3 region has the DNA TGTGCCAGCAGTCCACCCCGACTAGCGGGAGGGCCTGGGGCCAACGTCCTGACTTTC.

This clonotype has a handful of counts. V usage is TRBV5-1 and J usage is TRBJ2-5, with a possible D match to TRBD1 (6 bases). The V gene's germline CDR1 is SGHRS and CDR2 YFSETQ. The CDR3 sequence is 14 residues long. The germline V and J ends were trimmed by 3 bases and 1 base, with 10 bases remaining between them. This chain's CDR3 is CASSWTALQETQYF. The CDR3, as DNA: TGCGCCAGCAGCTGGACAGCTCTCCAAGAGACCCAGTACTTC.

This sequence joins TRBV11-2 and TRBJ1-5; no reliable D call. Germline loops: CDR1 SGHAT, CDR2 FQNNGV. CDR3 length: 13 amino acids. V was pared by 2 bases and J by 6 bases, with 8 bases between. CDR3 sequence reads: CASSLWFGQPQHF. CDR3 sequence (DNA): TGTGCCAGCAGCTTATGGTTTGGTCAGCCCCAGCATTTT. Together with reference TRBV11-2 and TRBJ1-5, the CDR3 gives the full variable domain: EAGVAQSPRYKIIEKRQSVAFWCNPISGHATLYWYQQILGQGPKLLIQFQNNGVVDDSQLPKDRFSAERLKGVDSTLKIQPAKLEDSAVYLCASSLWFGQPQHFGDGTRLSIL.

Ten or more counts support this clonotype. V usage is TRBV20-1 and J usage is TRBJ2-4, with TRBD1 matching 9 bases. This CDR3 spans 15 amino acids. CDR1 and CDR2 from the germline V gene are DFQATT and SNEGSKA (reference sequence). J was trimmed by 2 bases and V by 6 bases; bases with no gene match: 8. The CDR3 loop is CSASDRGSSKNIQYF. DNA of the CDR3: TGCAGTGCATCTGACAGGGGGTCTTCCAAAAACATTCAGTACTTC.

The chain couples TRBV6-1 to TRBJ2-5; D call uncertain. Looked up from germline, CDR1 is MNHNS and CDR2 is SASEGT. The V end lost 2 bases, the J end lost 3 bases, and 7 bases lay between the germline ends. This CDR3 has 13 amino acids. The CDR3 region has the DNA TGTGCCAGCAGTGAATTTAGTGAAGAGACCCAGTACTTC. This translates into CASSEFSEETQYF.

This clonotype has a handful of counts. J is TRBJ1-2 and V is TRBV6-6, with TRBD1 matching over 7 bases. CDR3 length equals 13 residues. J gave up 4 bases and V 6 bases, and 5 bases lay outside the gene matches. Germline V gives CDR1 MNHNY, CDR2 SVGAGI (reference sequence). CDR3 in amino acids: CASSYRGFYGYTF. In DNA, the CDR3 is TGTGCCAGCAGCTACAGGGGATTCTATGGCTACACCTTC.

This clonotype was seen at least ten times. The chain combines TRBV6-2 or TRBV6-3 with TRBJ1-1; D call uncertain. CDR1 and CDR2 from the germline V gene are MNHEY and SVGEGT. V dropped 2 bases and J dropped 8 bases, with 6 bases sitting between them. The CDR3 spans 11 residues. The CDR3 region is CASSYPGEAFF. CDR3 nucleotides: TGTGCCAGCAGTTACCCTGGGGAAGCTTTCTTT.

This clonotype was counted many times. J is TRBJ2-1 and V is TRBV3-1; no firm D call. Germline V gene data show CDR1 as LGHDT and CDR2 as YNNKEL (reference sequence). The CDR3 has 16 residues. V dropped 0 bases and J dropped 4 bases, with 13 bases sitting between them. CDR3 residues: CASSQDHQVMYNEQFF. The CDR3, as DNA: TGTGCCAGCAGCCAAGATCACCAGGTAATGTACAATGAGCAGTTCTTC.

This clonotype was counted at least ten times. This chain connects TRBV5-1 to TRBJ2-3, with 7 nucleotides matching TRBD1. The CDR3 consists of 14 residues. Germline CDR1 reads SGHRS; CDR2 reads YFSETQ. The ends lost 4 bases at V and 2 bases at J; junction bases unmatched: 4. CDR3 in amino acids: CASSGGQNTDTQYF. CDR3 nucleotides: TGCGCCAGCAGCGGGGGACAGAACACAGATACGCAGTATTTT.

This clonotype showed up many times. The chain carries TRBV7-2 and TRBJ2-3; 9 bases are a match to TRBD2. With 1 base clipped from V and 2 bases from J, the junction kept 4 bases outside the gene matches. The CDR3 consists of 16 residues. CDR1 is SGHTA, CDR2 FQGNSA, per germline. CDR3 protein: CASSLDASGVTDTQYF. Written as DNA, the CDR3 is TGTGCCAGCAGCTTAGATGCTAGCGGGGTCACAGATACGCAGTATTTT. Together with reference TRBV7-2 and TRBJ2-3, the CDR3 gives the full variable domain: GAGVSQSPSNKVTEKGKDVELRCDPISGHTALYWYRQSLGQGLEFLIYFQGNSAPDKSGLPSDRFSAERTGGSVSTLTIQRTQQEDSAVYLCASSLDASGVTDTQYFGPGTRLTVL.